Presented here are 17 T cell receptor beta chains from one specimen sequenced in a study of T cell changes during pregnancy in multiple sclerosis. Clones were read by immunoSEQ multiplex PCR, and TCRdb kept only the in-frame ones, dropping some. The table lists over 30,000 clones, over 75% of them singletons. Source: CD4+ T cells from peripheral blood mononuclear cells, taken before pregnancy. The receptors derive from a female donor with multiple sclerosis, enrolled in a pregnancy study.

The V call is TRBV7-2, the J call TRBJ2-1; 7 nucleotides align to TRBD2. The J segment lost 4 bases and the V segment lost 2 bases, leaving 14 bases of the junction unmatched. CDR3 size: 18 residues. Germline V gene lookup returns CDR1 SGHTA and CDR2 FQGNSA. The CDR3 here is CASSLSLAEIHQYNEQFF. CDR3 DNA: TGTGCCAGCAGCTTAAGTCTAGCGGAAATACACCAATACAATGAGCAGTTCTTC.

Note on this clone: Other nucleotide sequences in the sample specify the same CDR3. The chain has TRBV19 and TRBJ1-3; weak D call: TRBD1 (6 bases). The CDR3 consists of 14 residues. V lost 5 bases and J 0 bases, leaving 8 bases between the germline ends. Germline CDR1 reads LNHDA; CDR2 reads SQIVND (reference sequence). The CDR3 region has the DNA TGTGCCAGTAGTGACAGGAGCTCTGGAAACACCATATATTTT. Translated: CASSDRSSGNTIYF.

A remark on this clone: One end of the junction does not line up with germline, which may come from a read error. The V and J genes are TRBV6-5 and TRBJ2-7; TRBD1 matches 7 bases. The CDR3 sequence is 15 residues long. CDR1 and CDR2 from the germline V gene are MNHEY and SVGAGI. CDR3 sequence reads: CASSYSKMNSGTAWW. CDR3 bases: TGTGCCAGCAGTTACTCGAAAATGAATTCCGGGACAGCGTGGTGG.

The V and J genes are TRBV5-4 and TRBJ2-2, with 8 bases identical to TRBD1. The CDR3 has 16 residues. Germline lookup yields CDR1 SGHNT and CDR2 YYREEE (reference sequence). V was pared by 4 bases and J by 5 bases, with 10 bases of the junction left unmatched. CDR3 nucleotide sequence: TGTGCCAGCAGCCGATCCCAGGGGGCTGGGACCGGGGAGCTGTTTTTT. Amino acid sequence: CASSRSQGAGTGELFF.

The chain couples TRBV19 to TRBJ2-1; 9 positions match TRBD2. CDR3 length equals 14 residues. V trimming: 2 bases; J trimming: 10 bases; junction bases outside the gene matches: 6. Germline values: CDR1 LNHDA, CDR2 SQIVND (reference sequence). This chain's CDR3 is CASSIIAGVGEQFF. Written as DNA, the CDR3 is TGTGCCAGTAGTATAATAGCGGGAGTCGGGGAGCAGTTCTTC.

The rearrangement links TRBV5-6 to TRBJ2-7; possible D gene TRBD2, 7 bases. CDR3 size: 16 residues. V lost 1 base, J lost 2 bases, and 16 bases lay in between. Germline CDR1 and CDR2: SGHDT and YYEEEE. This CDR3 reads CASSLFVGGVTYEQYF. In nucleotides, the CDR3 is TGTGCCAGCAGCTTGTTTGTAGGGGGGGTAACCTACGAGCAGTACTTC.

The CDR3 sequence: CASSRDTQSEKLFF. CDR3 nucleotides: TGTGCCAGCAGTCGAGACACGCAAAGCGAAAAACTGTTTTTT. The chain has TRBV6-1 and TRBJ1-4; no firm D call. CDR1 is MNHNS, CDR2 SASEGT, per germline. Trimming removed 5 bases from V and 8 bases from J, with 15 bases in between. This CDR3 is 14 amino acids long.

The CDR3 region is CTSSQDNRKREGNTGELFF. CDR3 in DNA: TGCACCAGCAGCCAAGATAATCGGAAGCGGGAGGGGAACACCGGGGAGCTGTTTTTT. This sequence joins TRBV1 and TRBJ2-2; TRBD2, the table's D call, lacks a check against the DNA. TRBV1 constitutes a pseudogene. The CDR3 sequence is 19 residues long.

The CDR3 sequence is CASTPAGTGSQPQHF. CDR3 nucleotides: TGTGCCAGCACCCCGGCCGGGACAGGGAGTCAGCCCCAGCATTTT. The chain recombines TRBV28 with TRBJ1-5, with 9 bases aligning to TRBD1. CDR3 size: 15 residues. Germline V CDR1 and CDR2: MDHEN, SYDVKM. V shed 7 bases and J 6 bases; nucleotides not matched to a gene: 10.

The V call is TRBV10-3, the J call TRBJ2-7; 10 bases are shared with TRBD2. The CDR3 runs 13 residues. The germline V gene encodes CDR1 ENHRY and CDR2 SYGVKD. J lost 7 bases, V lost 2 bases, and 2 bases had no gene match. The CDR3 DNA is TGTGCCATCAGTGAGGGACTAGCGGAGGAGCAGTACTTC. This encodes CAISEGLAEEQYF.

This sequence joins TRBV11-2 and TRBJ1-1, with TRBD1 identical over 9 bases. Germline assignment: CDR1 SGHAT and CDR2 FQNNGV. CDR3 length equals 16 residues. V lost 0 bases, J lost 4 bases, and 6 bases stayed unmatched. CDR3 region: CASSLDVGQGSTEAFF. DNA of the CDR3: TGTGCCAGCAGCTTAGACGTCGGACAGGGGAGCACTGAAGCTTTCTTT.

The CDR3 DNA reads TGTGCCAGCAGTGTGCCGGGGCTAGCGGGATCCTACGAGCAGTACTTC. It is translated as CASSVPGLAGSYEQYF. The V and J genes are TRBV25-1 and TRBJ2-7; 9 bases match TRBD2. V lost 4 bases, J lost 1 base, and 8 bases stayed unmatched. CDR3 length: 16 residues. The germline gives CDR1 MGHDK, CDR2 SYGVNS.

CDR3 protein: CAWSQGARDQPQHF. Written as DNA, the CDR3 is TGTGCCTGGAGTCAGGGGGCGCGGGATCAGCCCCAGCATTTT. This rearrangement joins TRBV30 to TRBJ1-5, with TRBD1 identical over 8 bases. CDR1 and CDR2 (germline): GTSNPN, SVGIG (reference sequence). The CDR3 has 14 residues. The V segment lost 2 bases and the J segment 5 bases; nucleotides outside the gene matches: 5.

This clone was observed a handful of times. V and J are TRBV10-3 and TRBJ1-5; no definite D call. The germline V and J ends were trimmed by 3 bases and 5 bases, with 8 bases remaining between them. The length of the CDR3 is 13 residues. The germline gives CDR1 ENHRY, CDR2 SYGVKD. DNA for the CDR3: TGTGCCATCAGTGAAACGGCGGATCAGCCCCAGCATTTT. As protein: CAISETADQPQHF.

The chain recombines TRBV4-2 with TRBJ1-5; weak D call: TRBD1 (6 bases). The V and J ends lost 4 bases and 3 bases respectively, with 13 bases between them. The CDR3 length is 15 residues. The germline V gene encodes CDR1 LGHNA and CDR2 YNFKEQ. The CDR3, as DNA: TGTGCCAGCAGCCCAGAGGGGGGTATCAATCAGCCCCAGCATTTT. Protein product: CASSPEGGINQPQHF.

The chain uses TRBV28 and TRBJ2-3, with 7 bases lining up with TRBD2. The CDR3 spans 15 residues. CDR1 and CDR2 from the germline V gene are MDHEN and SYDVKM. With 3 bases clipped from V and 6 bases from J, the junction kept 9 bases outside the gene matches. The CDR3 DNA reads as TGTGCCAGCAGTTTTGGGCGGGAGAGTCGGGATACGCAGTATTTT. Its protein is CASSFGRESRDTQYF.

The chain couples TRBV4-1 to TRBJ1-3; D unresolved. Germline CDR1 and CDR2: MGHRA and YSYEKL. The CDR3 extends over 15 amino acids. The ends were cut back, 3 bases at V and 0 bases at J, with 9 bases in the middle. The CDR3 is CASSHNPSSGNTIYF. DNA for the CDR3: TGCGCCAGCAGCCATAACCCCAGCTCTGGAAACACCATATATTTT.